Below are 21 T cell receptor beta chains sequenced from a single sample in a study of breast tumors, draining lymph nodes, adjacent tissues. The lymph nodes were axillary draining lymph nodes from breast cancer patients. MiXCR was run by TCRdb on the multiplex PCR reads, yielding one entry per CDR3 protein. The table includes about 130,000 distinct CDR3 sequences, over 20% detected once. Material: axillary lymph node tissue. These receptors came from a female donor with breast cancer. Some clones in this sample may be carry-over from other donors' samples.

This clonotype has ten or more counts. DNA for the CDR3: TGCAGTGCCCGTAGGACAGGGTGGGATTCACCCCTCCACTTT. It is translated as CSARRTGWDSPLHF. The rearrangement uses TRBV20-1 and TRBJ1-6, with 8 bases fitting TRBD1. V was pared by 6 bases and J by 8 bases, with 9 bases of the junction left unmatched. CDR3 length: 14 residues. Germline V gives CDR1 DFQATT, CDR2 SNEGSKA (reference sequence).

This clonotype was counted ten times or more. This chain uses TRBV19 with TRBJ2-3; 7 bases line up with TRBD1. The CDR3 length is 14 residues. V lost 4 bases and J lost 2; bases outside the gene matches: 3. Germline V gives CDR1 LNHDA, CDR2 SQIVND (reference sequence). The CDR3 region has the DNA TGTGCCAGTAGTACGGGGACAGTCACAGATACGCAGTATTTT. This codes for CASSTGTVTDTQYF.

This clonotype was detected ten times or more. Here the CDR3 DNA reads TGTGCCAGCAGCTTAGATCCGGGGGGGGAAAAACTGTTTTTT. Translating it yields CASSLDPGGEKLFF. The chain links TRBV11-2 to TRBJ1-4, with TRBD1 as a possible D gene (5 bases). CDR1 is SGHAT and CDR2 is FQNNGV in the germline V gene. The V end was cut by 0 bases, the J end by 8 bases, with 10 bases between. This CDR3 has 14 residues.

This clonotype has a count of ten or more. The genes are TRBV24-1 and TRBJ2-1; 9 bases align to TRBD2. The CDR3 is 17 amino acids. V dropped 3 bases and J dropped 4; count of bases not matched to a gene: 9. The V gene's germline CDR1 is KGHDR and CDR2 SFDVKD. For the CDR3, the DNA is TGTGCCACCAGTGATGACAGGGTTAGCGGGAGTTACAATGAGCAGTTCTTC. It codes for CATSDDRVSGSYNEQFF.

This clonotype showed up many times. The V gene is TRBV2, the J gene TRBJ1-2; D is unclear. The V gene's germline CDR1 is SNHLY and CDR2 FYNNEI. V gave up 6 bases and J gave up 0 bases, with 11 bases separating them. The CDR3 has 14 amino acids. The CDR3 reads CASSAQITNYGYTF. In DNA, the CDR3 is TGTGCCAGCAGCGCTCAAATTACTAACTATGGCTACACCTTC.

The sample holds one count of this clonotype. A much larger clone differs from this one at a single base, so this may be a read error. The chain combines TRBV3-1 with TRBJ2-5; the D call may be TRBD1 or TRBD2 (5 bases each). This CDR3 is built from 12 residues. In germline, CDR1 is LGHDT, CDR2 YNNKEL (reference sequence). The CDR3 DNA follows: TGTGCCAGCGCCGGGGCCTCGGAGACCCAGCACTTC. Residues: CASAGASETQHF.

This clonotype was counted a single time. A much larger clone sits a single nucleotide away, making a read error possible. This rearrangement joins TRBV19 to TRBJ2-5; D is perhaps TRBD2 (6 bases). CDR3 size: 15 residues. In germline, CDR1 is LNHDA, CDR2 SQIVND (reference sequence). This CDR3 is CASSIAGAGGETRYF. As DNA, the CDR3 is TGTGCCAGTAGTATAGCAGGTGCCGGGGGAGAGACCCGGTACTTC.

This clonotype was seen ten or more times. The chain links TRBV19 to TRBJ2-7; D is unresolved. Germline V lookup: CDR1 LNHDA, CDR2 SQIVND (reference sequence). Deletions cut 8 bases from V and 2 bases from J, with 19 bases between. The CDR3 runs 15 residues. CDR3 region: CASAHLAVPPYEQYF. In DNA, the CDR3 is TGTGCCAGTGCTCACCTGGCGGTGCCACCCTACGAGCAGTACTTC.

In this sample, this clonotype turned up many times. The rearrangement joins TRBV13 to TRBJ2-1; 12 bases are a match to TRBD1. Germline V gene data show CDR1 as PRHDT and CDR2 as FYEKMQ (reference sequence). This CDR3 spans 16 amino acids. Trimming removed 0 bases from V and 7 bases from J; junction bases left unmatched: 4. CDR3: CASSLGGTGGWNEQFF. The CDR3 region has the DNA TGTGCCAGCAGCTTAGGAGGGACAGGGGGCTGGAATGAGCAGTTCTTC.

Details on this clonotype: A read error is possible here, since a much larger clone lies one base away. V and J are TRBV19 and TRBJ2-5; 9 positions match TRBD1. The CDR3 is 15 amino acids. The germline V gene encodes CDR1 LNHDA and CDR2 SQIVND (reference sequence). The CDR3 DNA reads TGTGCCAGTAGTCCCTGGACAGGGGTCCAAGGGACCCAGTACTTC. Protein: CASSPWTGVQGTQYF. The variable domain in full, completed from reference TRBV19 and TRBJ2-5, reads DGGITQSPKYLFRKEGQNVTLSCEQNLNHDAMYWYRQDPGQGLRLIYYSQIVNDFQKGDIAEGYSVSREKKESFPLTVTSAQKNPTAFYLCASSPWTGVQGTQYFGPGTRLLVL.

This clonotype was observed a handful of times. The chain carries TRBV10-3 and TRBJ1-5; 9 nucleotides align to TRBD1. V shed 0 bases and J 9 bases; nucleotides not matched to a gene: 9. The CDR3 runs 16 residues. Per germline, CDR1 ENHRY and CDR2 SYGVKD. CDR3: CAISESTGGIGLPQHF. In nucleotides, the CDR3 is TGTGCCATCAGTGAGTCTACAGGGGGCATCGGTCTGCCCCAGCATTTT.

A note on this clonotype: A much bigger clone sits one base away, suggesting this may be a read error. V usage is TRBV30 and J usage is TRBJ2-5; D is unclear. Germline V gene data show CDR1 as GTSNPN and CDR2 as SVGIG (reference sequence). The CDR3 extends over 13 amino acids. The CDR3, as DNA: TGTGCCTGGAGTGTACGGTTGGAAGAGACCCGGTACTTC. Amino acids: CAWSVRLEETRYF.

Concerning this clonotype itself: A much larger clone lies one base from this, so it may be a read error. This rearrangement joins TRBV12-3 or TRBV12-4 to TRBJ1-4; the D gene is possibly TRBD1 (5 bases). The CDR3 consists of 15 residues. The CDR3 spells CATKSSGAANERLFF. CDR3 DNA sequence: TGTGCCACCAAATCTAGCGGGGCGGCTAATGAAAGACTGTTTTTT.

This clonotype has a count of ten or more. CDR3 residues: CSAYGLARFRTDTQYF. CDR3 coding DNA: TGCAGTGCCTATGGACTAGCGAGATTCCGCACAGATACGCAGTATTTT. J is TRBJ2-3 and V is TRBV20-1, with 9 bases aligning to TRBD2. Per germline, CDR1 DFQATT and CDR2 SNEGSKA (reference sequence). V dropped 6 bases and J dropped 1; count of bases not matched to a gene: 11. The CDR3 runs to 16 residues.

A few counts support this clonotype. The V call is TRBV28, the J call TRBJ2-2; D remains unclear. Germline CDR1 and CDR2: MDHEN and SYDVKM. Trimming cost V 8 bases and J 2 bases, with 12 bases left between them. This CDR3 contains 14 residues. The CDR3 protein is CASLPAFNTGELFF. The CDR3 nucleotides read TGTGCCAGCCTCCCCGCCTTTAACACCGGGGAGCTGTTTTTT.

This clonotype was observed many times. The chain joins TRBV11-2 to TRBJ2-7, with 9 bases that match TRBD2. In germline, CDR1 is SGHAT, CDR2 FQNNGV. V was pared by 4 bases and J by 4 bases, with 8 bases of the junction left unmatched. This CDR3 region has 15 residues. CDR3 loop: CASSWGGLAVYEQYF. The CDR3 DNA follows: TGTGCCAGCAGCTGGGGGGGACTAGCAGTATACGAGCAGTACTTC.

This clonotype was found many times. This rearrangement joins TRBV18 to TRBJ1-6; no firm D call. V was pared by 2 bases and J by 6 bases, with 11 bases between. Germline V lookup: CDR1 KGHSH, CDR2 LQKENI. This CDR3 is 15 amino acids long. CDR3 residues: CASSPSAAVNSPLHF. The CDR3 coding sequence is TGTGCCAGCTCACCATCGGCAGCAGTTAATTCACCCCTCCACTTT.

This clonotype was found many times. The rearrangement uses TRBV4-1 and TRBJ2-7; a possible D gene is TRBD2 (6 bases). Germline assignment: CDR1 MGHRA and CDR2 YSYEKL. Trimming took off 0 bases at V and 2 bases at J, with 11 bases between the two ends. This CDR3 spans 15 amino acids. The CDR3 region is CASSQELGGTYEQYF. The CDR3 DNA reads as TGCGCCAGCAGCCAAGAACTTGGAGGGACCTACGAGCAGTACTTC.

This clonotype appeared many times. This sequence joins TRBV19 and TRBJ2-7; TRBD1 matches at 7 bases. There are 15 residues in the CDR3. The V gene end was trimmed by 1 base and the J gene end by 5 bases; junction bases not matched to a gene: 8. CDR1 LNHDA and CDR2 SQIVND come from the germline V gene (reference sequence). The CDR3 protein is CASSIVGTAINEQYF. The CDR3 DNA is TGTGCCAGTAGTATAGTCGGGACAGCCATCAACGAGCAGTACTTC.

This clonotype was seen at least ten times. The rearrangement links TRBV6-5 to TRBJ2-2, with 13 bases matching TRBD2. The V gene's germline CDR1 is MNHEY and CDR2 SVGAGI. The CDR3 loop spans 17 amino acids. V shed 4 bases and J 3 bases; nucleotides not matched to a gene: 5. The DNA for the CDR3 is TGTGCCAGCAGTTCGACTAGCGGGAGGAGGTACACCGGGGAGCTGTTTTTT. This sequence encodes CASSSTSGRRYTGELFF.

This clonotype appeared many times. The chain joins TRBV5-1 to TRBJ2-3; D remains unclear. Germline V gene sequence: CDR1 SGHRS, CDR2 YFSETQ. CDR3 size: 11 residues. Trimming took off 3 bases at V and 7 bases at J, with 6 bases between the two ends. The chain's CDR3 is CASSSTYTQYF. The CDR3 region has the DNA TGCGCCAGCAGCTCTACTTATACGCAGTATTTT.